The 14 T cell receptor beta chains below come from one sample, sequenced in a study of T cells in Graves' hyperthyroidism and ophthalmopathy. Amplification of TCR beta CDR3 regions used RNA as the template. HTBI primers were employed in a first-round RT-PCR of the TCR CDR3. TCRdb used MiXCR to reprocess the multiplex PCR reads, holding one entry per CDR3 protein. The sample carries more than 550,000 distinct CDR3 sequences, roughly a sixth recorded once. The specimen sequenced was blood. The receptors come from a woman aged 50 to 60 with Graves' hyperthyroidism that later progressed to Graves' ophthalmopathy.

J is TRBJ1-3 and V is TRBV10-3, with D perhaps TRBD1 (5 bases). Germline CDR1 is ENHRY and CDR2 is SYGVKD. V lost 4 bases to trimming and J lost 1 base, with 17 bases between them. This CDR3 comprises 17 residues. The CDR3: CAISGGTSEFSGNTIYF. CDR3 bases: TGTGCCATCAGTGGTGGGACCTCGGAGTTTTCTGGAAACACCATATATTTT.

The V call is TRBV20-1, the J call TRBJ2-2, with D maybe TRBD2 (6 bases). CDR3 length: 13 residues. Germline-derived CDR1 and CDR2 are DFQATT and SNEGSKA (reference sequence). V lost 1 base, J lost 7 bases, and 10 bases lay in between. The DNA of the CDR3 is TGCAGTGCTAGAGGTTTGGGGGGCGGGGAGCTGTTTTTT. It is translated as CSARGLGGGELFF.

V usage is TRBV11-1 and J usage is TRBJ2-2, with D maybe TRBD1 (5 bases). Germline V gene lookup returns CDR1 SGHAT and CDR2 FQDESV (reference sequence). V lost 0 bases, J lost 4 bases, and 9 bases lay in between. CDR3 length equals 15 residues. As DNA, the CDR3 is TGTGCCAGCAGCTTAGCAGGGGTTCGCACCGGGGAGCTGTTTTTT. It yields the protein CASSLAGVRTGELFF. The full variable domain, completed using reference TRBV11-1 and TRBJ2-2, is EAEVAQSPRYKITEKSQAVAFWCDPISGHATLYWYRQILGQGPELLVQFQDESVVDDSQLPKDRFSAERLKGVDSTLKIQPAELGDSAMYLCASSLAGVRTGELFFGEGSRLTVL.

With regard to this clonotype: Sequence at one end of the junction differs from germline and may be a read error. The chain recombines TRBV14 with TRBJ1-4; TRBD1 matches at 9 bases. Germline V lookup: CDR1 SGHDN, CDR2 FVKESK. The CDR3 covers 15 residues. CDR3: CASSLQTGGIEELFF. For the CDR3, the DNA is TGTGCCAGCAGCCTTCAGACAGGGGGAATTGAAGAACTGTTTTTT.

The chain is built from TRBV11-3 and TRBJ2-7; D tentatively reads TRBD1 or TRBD2 (5 bases each). CDR1 and CDR2 (germline): SGHNT, YENEEA. The CDR3 consists of 13 residues. Trimming removed 3 bases from V and 5 bases from J, with 11 bases in between. CDR3 in DNA: TGTGCCAGCAGCTTTCCCGGGGACCACGAGCAGTACTTC. As protein: CASSFPGDHEQYF.

This clonotype was detected ten times or more. J is TRBJ2-2 and V is TRBV2; D is possibly TRBD1 (8 bases). The CDR3 extends over 17 amino acids. Germline CDR1 reads SNHLY; CDR2 reads FYNNEI. Trimming cost V 5 bases and J 2 bases, with 18 bases left between them. The CDR3 region is CASSNRGGLANTGELFF. CDR3 nucleotide sequence: TGTGCCAGCAGTAACAGGGGGGGACTGGCTAACACCGGGGAGCTGTTTTTT.

The CDR3, as DNA: TGCGCCAGCAGCCAAACGCCCCGGGGCCTAGGCTATGGCTACACCTTC. This encodes CASSQTPRGLGYGYTF. The chain carries TRBV4-1 and TRBJ1-2; perhaps TRBD1 as D (5 bases). The CDR3 has 16 amino acids. Germline V gives CDR1 MGHRA, CDR2 YSYEKL. V lost 2 bases to trimming and J lost 4 bases, with 17 bases between them.

In DNA form, the CDR3 reads TGTGCCAGCAGCGTCAACACAGGGGGGTTTGAAAAACTGTTTTTT. Protein: CASSVNTGGFEKLFF. This chain links TRBV9 with TRBJ1-4, with 8 bases fitting TRBD1. The CDR3 length is 15 residues. Looked up from germline, CDR1 is SGDLS and CDR2 is YYNGEE. Losses at the gene ends were 2 bases for V and 7 bases for J; bases not matched to a gene: 7.

This clonotype occurred many times. The gene calls are TRBV3-1 and TRBJ1-1, with D uncertain. Deletions cut 5 bases from V and 3 bases from J, with 10 bases between. Germline V gives CDR1 LGHDT, CDR2 YNNKEL (reference sequence). The CDR3 sequence is 13 residues long. In nucleotides, the CDR3 is TGTGCCAGCAGCAGCCGGAAGGACACTGAAGCTTTCTTT. Translated: CASSSRKDTEAFF.

In DNA form, the CDR3 reads TGTGCCAGCAGCCCGCGTCGACAGGGCTTGTCCTACAATGAGCAGTTCTTC. Protein sequence: CASSPRRQGLSYNEQFF. V is TRBV9 and J is TRBJ2-1, with TRBD1 matching 7 bases. V gave up 4 bases and J gave up 1 base; unmatched junction bases: 11. The CDR3 totals 17 residues. Per the germline V gene, CDR1 is SGDLS and CDR2 is YYNGEE.

This chain links TRBV18 with TRBJ2-1; D gene ambiguous. Germline V gene sequence: CDR1 KGHSH, CDR2 LQKENI. The CDR3 length is 12 residues. V was pared by 6 bases and J by 5 bases, with 8 bases between. The CDR3 spells CASSRLDNEQFF. The CDR3 DNA reads as TGTGCCAGCTCGCGACTCGACAATGAGCAGTTCTTC.

The chain couples TRBV9 to TRBJ1-1; no definite D call. The ends were cut back, 0 bases at V and 1 base at J, with 10 bases in the middle. The CDR3 is made up of 15 amino acids. CDR1 and CDR2 (germline): SGDLS, YYNGEE. In nucleotides, the CDR3 is TGTGCCAGCAGCGTAGGGCCGGGCTGGAACACTGAAGCTTTCTTT. Protein product: CASSVGPGWNTEAFF.

This sequence joins TRBV7-9 and TRBJ2-5, with D possibly TRBD1 on 5 matching bases. V was shortened by 2 bases and J by 3 bases, with 13 bases between the two germline ends. This CDR3 has 15 amino acids. CDR1 is SEHNR and CDR2 is FQNEAQ in the germline V gene (reference sequence). The DNA for the CDR3 is TGTGCCAGCAGCTTAAGGACATATTGGGAAGAGACCCAGTACTTC. This encodes CASSLRTYWEETQYF.

This clonotype was counted at least ten times. This chain connects TRBV5-1 to TRBJ1-4; no clear D. Germline loops: CDR1 SGHRS, CDR2 YFSETQ. CDR3 size: 15 residues. Trimming removed 4 bases from V and 7 bases from J, with 17 bases in between. The CDR3 nucleotides read TGCGCCAGCAGCCTCTTGACCGCGGCTAGTGAAAAACTGTTTTTT. The encoded protein is CASSLLTAASEKLFF.